The subject of this entry is one T cell receptor beta chain. Authors' data handling: The assay estimated nucleated cells by amplifying reference gene primers. Sequencing was performed with immunoSEQ multiplex PCR; in TCRdb, only in-frame clones are kept and a portion is missing. The V and J calls and clone size are taken from that table; D and trimming were inferred from the DNA. Among some 120,000 clones listed, roughly nine tenths were seen once. CDR1 and CDR2 from the germline V gene are MDHEN and SYDVKM. This CDR3 spans 17 amino acids. V dropped 5 bases and J dropped 7 bases, with 21 bases sitting between them. The sample comes from a study of blood T cell repertoires in COVID-19. Background on the study: Samples of COVID-19 (acute and convalescent) were obtained from the United States, Italy and Spain. The cDNA or gDNA used as material had been derived from T cells, B-cell-depleted T cells, or PBMCs.

The sequence came from a man aged 70 or older with active or convalescent COVID-19. The chain links TRBV28 to TRBJ1-6; weak D call: TRBD1 (6 bases). Material: peripheral blood. In DNA, the CDR3 is TGTGCCAGCAGTCCAACGGTTATAGGGGGTAGGAATTCACCCCTCCACTTT. Protein: CASSPTVIGGRNSPLHF.